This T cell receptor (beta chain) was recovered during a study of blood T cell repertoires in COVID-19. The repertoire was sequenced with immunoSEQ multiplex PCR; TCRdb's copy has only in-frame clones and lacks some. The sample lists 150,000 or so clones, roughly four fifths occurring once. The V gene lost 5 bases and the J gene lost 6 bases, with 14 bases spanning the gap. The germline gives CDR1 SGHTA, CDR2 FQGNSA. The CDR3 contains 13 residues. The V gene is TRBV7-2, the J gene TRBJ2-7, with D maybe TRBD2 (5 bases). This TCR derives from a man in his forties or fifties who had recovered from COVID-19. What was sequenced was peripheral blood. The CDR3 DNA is TGTGCCAGCAGCCTAGTAGGGAGCGCCGAGCAGTACTTC. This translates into CASSLVGSAEQYF.